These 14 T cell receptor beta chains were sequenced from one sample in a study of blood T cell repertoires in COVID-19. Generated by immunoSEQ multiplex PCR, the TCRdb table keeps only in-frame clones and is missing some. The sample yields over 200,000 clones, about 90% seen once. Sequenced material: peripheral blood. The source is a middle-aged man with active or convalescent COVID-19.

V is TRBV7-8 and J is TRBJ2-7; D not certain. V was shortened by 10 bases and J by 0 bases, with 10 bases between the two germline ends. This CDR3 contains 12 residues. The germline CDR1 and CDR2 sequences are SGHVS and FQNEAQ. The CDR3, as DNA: TGTGCCACCGTTGCTAACTCCTACGAGCAGTACTTC. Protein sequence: CATVANSYEQYF.

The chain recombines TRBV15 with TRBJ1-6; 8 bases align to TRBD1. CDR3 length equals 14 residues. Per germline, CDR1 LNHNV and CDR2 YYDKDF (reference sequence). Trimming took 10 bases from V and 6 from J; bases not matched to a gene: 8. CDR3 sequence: CAIGQGWTNSPLHF. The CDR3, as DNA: TGTGCCATCGGACAGGGCTGGACTAATTCACCCCTCCACTTT.

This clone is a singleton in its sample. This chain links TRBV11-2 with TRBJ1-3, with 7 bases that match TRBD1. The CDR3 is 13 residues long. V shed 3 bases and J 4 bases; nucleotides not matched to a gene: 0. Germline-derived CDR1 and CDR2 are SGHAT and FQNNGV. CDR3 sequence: CASSLGQGNTIYF. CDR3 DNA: TGTGCCAGCAGCTTGGGACAGGGAAACACCATATATTTT.

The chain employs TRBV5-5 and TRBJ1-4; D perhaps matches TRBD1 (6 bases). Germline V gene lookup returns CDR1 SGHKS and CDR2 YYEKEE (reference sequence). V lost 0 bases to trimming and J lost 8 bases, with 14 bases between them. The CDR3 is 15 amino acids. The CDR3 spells CASSLGMRGNEKLFF. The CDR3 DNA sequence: TGTGCCAGCAGCTTGGGCATGAGGGGGAACGAAAAACTGTTTTTT.

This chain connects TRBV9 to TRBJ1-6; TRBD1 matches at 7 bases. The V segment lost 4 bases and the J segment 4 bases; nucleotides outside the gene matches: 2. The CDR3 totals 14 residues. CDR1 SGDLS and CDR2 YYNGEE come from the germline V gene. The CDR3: CASSSGQYNSPLHF. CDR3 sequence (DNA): TGTGCCAGCAGCTCGGGACAGTATAATTCACCCCTCCACTTT. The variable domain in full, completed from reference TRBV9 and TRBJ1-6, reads DSGVTQTPKHLITATGQRVTLRCSPRSGDLSVYWYQQSLDQGLQFLIQYYNGEERAKGNILERFSAQQFPDLHSELNLSSLELGDSALYFCASSSGQYNSPLHFGNGTRLTVT.

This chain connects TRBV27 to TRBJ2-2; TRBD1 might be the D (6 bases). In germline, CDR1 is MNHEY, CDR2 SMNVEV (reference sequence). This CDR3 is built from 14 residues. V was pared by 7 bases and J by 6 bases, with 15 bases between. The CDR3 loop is CASILRGGSGELFF. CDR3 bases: TGTGCCAGCATCCTGCGAGGGGGTTCCGGGGAGCTGTTTTTT.

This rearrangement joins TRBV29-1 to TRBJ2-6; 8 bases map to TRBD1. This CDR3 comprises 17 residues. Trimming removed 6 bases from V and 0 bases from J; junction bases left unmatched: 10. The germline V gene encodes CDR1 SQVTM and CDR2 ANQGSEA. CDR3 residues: CSVQQGGEFSGANVLTF. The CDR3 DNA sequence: TGCAGCGTACAACAGGGGGGAGAATTCTCTGGGGCCAACGTCCTGACTTTC.

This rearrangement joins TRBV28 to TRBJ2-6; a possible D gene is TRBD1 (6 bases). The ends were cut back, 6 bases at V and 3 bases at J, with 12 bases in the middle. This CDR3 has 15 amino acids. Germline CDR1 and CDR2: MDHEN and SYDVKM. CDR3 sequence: CASRSGAVGANVLTF. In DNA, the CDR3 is TGTGCCAGCAGGTCAGGGGCGGTTGGGGCCAACGTCCTGACTTTC.

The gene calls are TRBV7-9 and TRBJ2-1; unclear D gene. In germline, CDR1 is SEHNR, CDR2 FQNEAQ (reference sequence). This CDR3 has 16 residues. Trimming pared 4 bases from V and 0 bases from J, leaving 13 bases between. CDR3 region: CASSSRFSNSYNEQFF. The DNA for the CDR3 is TGTGCCAGCAGCTCGCGTTTTTCCAACTCCTACAATGAGCAGTTCTTC.

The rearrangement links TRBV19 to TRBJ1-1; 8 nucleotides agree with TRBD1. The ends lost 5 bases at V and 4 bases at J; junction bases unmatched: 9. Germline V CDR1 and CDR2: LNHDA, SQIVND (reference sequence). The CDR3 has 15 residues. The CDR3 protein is CASSFGQGEGTEAFF. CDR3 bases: TGTGCCAGTAGTTTTGGACAGGGTGAGGGCACTGAAGCTTTCTTT.

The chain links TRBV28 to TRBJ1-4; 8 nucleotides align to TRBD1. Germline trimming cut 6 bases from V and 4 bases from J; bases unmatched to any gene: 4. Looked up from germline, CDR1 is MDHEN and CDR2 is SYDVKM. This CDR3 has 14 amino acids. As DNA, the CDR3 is TGTGCCAGCAGCTCTACAGGGGGTAATGAAAAACTGTTTTTT. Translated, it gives CASSSTGGNEKLFF.

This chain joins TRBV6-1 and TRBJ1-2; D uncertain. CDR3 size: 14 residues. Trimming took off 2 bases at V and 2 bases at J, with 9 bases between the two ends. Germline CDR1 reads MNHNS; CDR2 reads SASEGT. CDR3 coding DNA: TGTGCCAGCAGTGAAATGGTACAGAACTATGGCTACACCTTC. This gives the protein CASSEMVQNYGYTF.

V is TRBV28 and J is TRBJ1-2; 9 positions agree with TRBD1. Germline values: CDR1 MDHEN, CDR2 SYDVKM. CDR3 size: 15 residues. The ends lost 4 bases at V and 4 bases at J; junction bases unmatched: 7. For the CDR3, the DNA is TGTGCCAGCAGTTCCGGGACAGGGCTCATCTATGGCTACACCTTC. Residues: CASSSGTGLIYGYTF.

This CDR3 is CASTTAGTGSTEAFF. CDR3 DNA sequence: TGTGCCAGCACTACAGCCGGGACAGGATCGACTGAAGCTTTCTTT. V usage is TRBV27 and J usage is TRBJ1-1, with TRBD1 matching 8 bases. This CDR3 comprises 15 residues. Germline assignment: CDR1 MNHEY and CDR2 SMNVEV (reference sequence). The V segment lost 7 bases and the J segment 5 bases; nucleotides outside the gene matches: 12.